Listed below are T cell receptor beta chains from one sample, sequenced in a study of T cell clones after liver transplantation. TCRdb keeps only in-frame clones here, not all; method: immunoSEQ multiplex PCR. Of about 70,000 clones listed, 80% were seen once; the top ten hold about 0.79%. Sequenced here: CD4+ T cells from blood, sampled 12 months after liver transplant. The receptors here all came from a human patient who received a liver transplant. Some T cells may be provided by the graft donor. The CDR3 runs from the conserved cysteine through the conserved F or W. The order of the fields is V gene, D gene, J gene, clone size, CDR3 protein, CDR3 DNA. D genes are given only for firm matches. Where a row states a size, it is once, few, many or the class of an expanded clone; other rows omit it.

V: TRBV5-1
D: .
J: TRBJ2-7
size: .
CDR3: CASSLEGGVLPSEQYF
DNA: TGCGCCAGCAGCTTGGAGGGGGGAGTCCTCCCGTCCGAGCAGTACTTC

V: TRBV19
D: .
J: TRBJ2-5
size: .
CDR3: CASSISWSEETQYF
DNA: TGTGCCAGTAGTATTAGTTGGTCGGAAGAGACCCAGTACTTC

V: TRBV11-2
D: TRBD1
J: TRBJ2-5
size: .
CDR3: CASSFQTGQDGIIETQYF
DNA: TGTGCCAGCAGCTTTCAAACCGGACAGGATGGTATTATAGAGACCCAGTACTTC

V: TRBV5-1
D: TRBD2
J: TRBJ2-3
size: once
CDR3: CASRRTSQSTDTQYF
DNA: TGCGCCAGCAGACGGACTAGCCAGAGCACAGATACGCAGTATTTT

V: TRBV5-4
D: .
J: TRBJ2-2
size: .
CDR3: CATGTGEVTGELFF
DNA: TGTGCTACTGGTACGGGGGAGGTCACCGGGGAGCTGTTTTTT

V: TRBV5-1
D: TRBD1
J: TRBJ1-4
size: .
CDR3: CATGTGGTNEKLFF
DNA: TGCGCCACCGGGACAGGGGGCACTAATGAAAAACTGTTTTTT

V: TRBV20-1
D: TRBD1
J: TRBJ2-5
size: few
CDR3: CSFDREETQYF
DNA: TGCAGTTTCGACAGGGAAGAGACCCAGTACTTC

V: TRBV5-1
D: TRBD2
J: TRBJ2-7
size: .
CDR3: CASSLGLAGGGEQYF
DNA: TGCGCCAGCAGCTTGGGACTAGCGGGAGGAGGCGAGCAGTACTTC

V: TRBV28
D: .
J: TRBJ2-7
size: .
CDR3: CASSLSNPYEQYF
DNA: TGTGCCAGCAGTTTATCGAACCCCTACGAGCAGTACTTC

V: TRBV6-1
D: TRBD1
J: TRBJ1-1
size: once
CDR3: CASNRDSLGAFF
DNA: TGTGCCAGCAATCGGGACAGTCTAGGAGCTTTCTTT

V: TRBV6-6
D: TRBD2
J: TRBJ2-1
size: .
CDR3: CASSPPGTRGNEQFF
DNA: TGTGCCAGCAGTCCACCCGGGACTAGAGGCAATGAGCAGTTCTTC

V: TRBV6-7
D: .
J: TRBJ1-1
size: once
CDR3: CASSYVGALAFF
DNA: TGTGCCAGCAGTTACGTGGGGGCGCTAGCTTTCTTT

V: TRBV29-1
D: .
J: TRBJ1-1
size: once
CDR3: CSVGHRNTEAFF
DNA: TGCAGCGTTGGGCATAGGAACACTGAAGCTTTCTTT

V: TRBV4-1
D: .
J: TRBJ2-7
size: .
CDR3: CASSQMGAYEQYF
DNA: TGCGCCAGCAGCCAAATGGGGGCCTACGAGCAGTACTTC

V: TRBV9
D: TRBD1
J: TRBJ1-4
size: once
CDR3: CASSVGIGGDSRFEKLFF
DNA: TGTGCCAGCAGCGTAGGTATAGGGGGCGACAGCAGATTTGAAAAACTGTTTTTT

V: TRBV10-3
D: .
J: TRBJ1-4
size: .
CDR3: CAISTGQGEKLFF
DNA: TGTGCCATCAGTACCGGACAAGGCGAAAAACTGTTTTTT

V: TRBV5-1
D: TRBD2
J: TRBJ2-5
size: once
CDR3: CASSSLGGGQETQYF
DNA: TGCGCCAGCAGCTCCCTTGGCGGGGGGCAAGAGACCCAGTACTTC

V: TRBV29-1
D: .
J: TRBJ2-3
size: .
CDR3: CSVEWLARTDTQYF
DNA: TGCAGCGTTGAATGGCTAGCGAGAACAGATACGCAGTATTTT

V: TRBV30
D: .
J: TRBJ1-1
size: .
CDR3: CAWIRENTEAFF
DNA: TGTGCCTGGATACGTGAGAACACTGAAGCTTTCTTT

V: TRBV2
D: TRBD1
J: TRBJ1-2
size: .
CDR3: CASSGQEYYGYTF
DNA: TGTGCCAGCAGCGGACAGGAGTACTATGGCTACACCTTC

V: TRBV28
D: .
J: TRBJ1-2
size: .
CDR3: CASRTSYGYTF
DNA: TGTGCCAGCAGGACCAGTTATGGCTACACCTTC

V: TRBV5-4
D: TRBD1
J: TRBJ1-2
size: .
CDR3: CASSFGQGARGYTF
DNA: TGTGCCAGCAGCTTTGGGCAGGGGGCGCGAGGCTACACCTTC